Following are 18 T cell receptor beta chains from one sample sequenced in a study of T cell clones after liver transplantation. Some clones are missing from TCRdb's copy, which holds only in-frame ones; the method was immunoSEQ multiplex PCR. Counted here are about 72,000 clones, roughly nine tenths occurring once; the ten biggest clones make up approximately 2.4%. The sequencing used CD4+ T cells from blood, collected before liver transplant. The receptors were gathered from a human donor who received a liver transplant.

This chain joins TRBV28 and TRBJ2-3, with no clear D. V lost 3 bases and J 0 bases, leaving 13 bases between the germline ends. There are 16 residues in the CDR3. Germline-derived CDR1 and CDR2 are MDHEN and SYDVKM. The CDR3 DNA reads TGTGCCAGCAGTTTTGGGCGTCTGGACAGCACAGATACGCAGTATTTT. This sequence encodes CASSFGRLDSTDTQYF.

This chain connects TRBV4-3 to TRBJ2-1; 8 bases align to TRBD2. Germline V CDR1 and CDR2: LGHNA, YSLEER. The CDR3 contains 15 residues. V lost 0 bases and J lost 6; bases outside the gene matches: 4. The CDR3 DNA follows: TGCGCCAGCAGCCAAGATTTTACTAGCGGCAATGAGCAGTTCTTC. It yields the protein CASSQDFTSGNEQFF.

The chain recombines TRBV9 with TRBJ1-4, with 10 bases aligning to TRBD1. The CDR3 totals 14 residues. The V segment lost 4 bases and the J segment 5 bases; nucleotides outside the gene matches: 2. Looked up from germline, CDR1 is SGDLS and CDR2 is YYNGEE. The CDR3 nucleotides are TGTGCCAGCAGCACGGGACAGGGGAATGAAAAACTGTTTTTT. Its protein is CASSTGQGNEKLFF. Variable domain in full (rest from reference TRBV9 and TRBJ1-4): DSGVTQTPKHLITATGQRVTLRCSPRSGDLSVYWYQQSLDQGLQFLIQYYNGEERAKGNILERFSAQQFPDLHSELNLSSLELGDSALYFCASSTGQGNEKLFFGSGTQLSVL.

The chain is built from TRBV2 and TRBJ1-6; the match to TRBD1 covers 8 bases. The CDR3 totals 16 residues. V gave up 4 bases and J gave up 10 bases; unmatched junction bases: 12. CDR1 SNHLY and CDR2 FYNNEI come from the germline V gene. Here the CDR3 DNA reads TGTGCCAGCAGTGGAGTCGCTGGGACAGGCGTATCACCCCTCCACTTT. This translates into CASSGVAGTGVSPLHF. The full variable domain, in which reference TRBV2 and TRBJ1-6 provide the parts outside the CDR3, is EPEVTQTPSHQVTQMGQEVILRCVPISNHLYFYWYRQILGQKVEFLVSFYNNEISEKSEIFDDQFSVERPDGSNFTLKIRSTKLEDSAMYFCASSGVAGTGVSPLHFGNGTRLTVT.

This chain links TRBV2 with TRBJ2-7; no firm D call. CDR1 and CDR2 from the germline V gene are SNHLY and FYNNEI. Trimming took off 1 base at V and 6 bases at J, with 7 bases between the two ends. This CDR3 has 12 residues. The CDR3 protein is CASSEGRFEQYF. Here the CDR3 DNA reads TGTGCCAGCAGTGAAGGCCGCTTCGAGCAGTACTTC.

The J gene is TRBJ2-7, the V gene TRBV19, with 11 bases matching TRBD1. The length of the CDR3 is 15 residues. Germline CDR1 reads LNHDA; CDR2 reads SQIVND (reference sequence). The V gene end was trimmed by 3 bases and the J gene end by 5 bases; junction bases not matched to a gene: 6. CDR3 coding DNA: TGTGCCAGTAGTATCCTTGGACAGGGGGCCGACGAGCAGTACTTC. It codes for CASSILGQGADEQYF. Filled out from reference TRBV19 and TRBJ2-7, the complete variable domain reads DGGITQSPKYLFRKEGQNVTLSCEQNLNHDAMYWYRQDPGQGLRLIYYSQIVNDFQKGDIAEGYSVSREKKESFPLTVTSAQKNPTAFYLCASSILGQGADEQYFGPGTRLTVT.

V gene TRBV7-9 combines with J gene TRBJ2-5, with TRBD1 identical over 10 bases. CDR1 and CDR2 (germline): SEHNR, FQNEAQ (reference sequence). The CDR3 runs to 15 residues. Trimming cost V 5 bases and J 9 bases; bases outside gene matches: 12. CDR3 region: CASSPLGDRGSAQYF. The DNA of the CDR3 is TGTGCCAGCAGCCCCTTAGGGGACAGGGGCTCGGCCCAGTACTTC.

The gene calls are TRBV6-5 and TRBJ1-2; D ambiguous. The V gene lost 6 bases and the J gene lost 8 bases, with 16 bases spanning the gap. This CDR3 has 13 amino acids. The V gene's germline CDR1 is MNHEY and CDR2 SVGAGI. CDR3 residues: CASSSTQILGYTF. In DNA form, the CDR3 reads TGTGCCAGCAGCTCTACACAGATCCTCGGCTACACCTTC.

V gene TRBV4-2 combines with J gene TRBJ2-3, with 12 bases identical to TRBD2. The CDR3 has 18 amino acids. V was clipped by 0 bases and J by 3 bases; unmatched bases: 7. Germline V gives CDR1 LGHNA, CDR2 YNFKEQ. The CDR3 coding sequence is TGTGCCAGCAGCCAAGATGCGAGACTAGCGGGAGCGACAGATACGCAGTATTTT. This gives the protein CASSQDARLAGATDTQYF.

The chain combines TRBV2 with TRBJ1-4; 7 positions match TRBD1. The CDR3 runs 14 residues. The germline gives CDR1 SNHLY, CDR2 FYNNEI. The V gene end was trimmed by 1 base and the J gene end by 5 bases; junction bases not matched to a gene: 1. The CDR3 sequence: CASSEGTGNEKLFF. CDR3 nucleotides: TGTGCCAGCAGTGAAGGGACAGGCAATGAAAAACTGTTTTTT.

This clone appeared a single time. The V and J genes are TRBV19 and TRBJ1-2; 9 bases map to TRBD1. Per germline, CDR1 LNHDA and CDR2 SQIVND (reference sequence). The junction had 14 bases not matched to a gene; V was cut back by 7 bases and J by 8 bases. The CDR3 covers 15 residues. CDR3 DNA: TGTGCCAGTATGGGGATTCAGACAGGGGGTAGAGGCTACACCTTC. Encoded protein: CASMGIQTGGRGYTF.

Worth noting for this clone: Other DNA sequences in the sample encode the same CDR3. The genes are TRBV28 and TRBJ1-2; D gene unclear. Trimming removed 3 bases from V and 5 bases from J, with 7 bases in between. This CDR3 is 12 amino acids long. Germline V gene lookup returns CDR1 MDHEN and CDR2 SYDVKM. The CDR3, as DNA: TGTGCCAGCAGTTTGAGACTATATGGCTACACCTTC. As protein: CASSLRLYGYTF.

This chain uses TRBV28 with TRBJ2-7, with 8 positions matching TRBD1. Germline V gives CDR1 MDHEN, CDR2 SYDVKM. CDR3 size: 15 residues. The junction had 7 bases not matched to a gene; V was cut back by 4 bases and J by 2 bases. In nucleotides, the CDR3 is TGTGCCAGCAGTTCACCAGGGGGCGTCGCCTACGAGCAGTACTTC. This encodes CASSSPGGVAYEQYF.

The chain combines TRBV5-6 with TRBJ1-6; TRBD1 is a possible D gene (6 bases). This CDR3 comprises 14 residues. Trimming stripped 4 bases from V and 7 bases from J, with 12 bases between. Germline V CDR1 and CDR2: SGHDT, YYEEEE. Here the CDR3 DNA reads TGTGCCAGCAGCCGAACGGACAGCAATTCACCCCTCCACTTT. Translation gives CASSRTDSNSPLHF. The full variable domain, its missing parts supplied by reference TRBV5-6 and TRBJ1-6, is DAGVTQSPTHLIKTRGQQVTLRCSPKSGHDTVSWYQQALGQGPQFIFQYYEEEERQRGNFPDRFSGHQFPNYSSELNVNALLLGDSALYLCASSRTDSNSPLHFGNGTRLTVT.

The count of this clone is one. The rearrangement links TRBV4-3 to TRBJ2-7; 11 nucleotides match TRBD2. After removal of 0 bases from V and 4 bases from J, the junction contained 5 bases not matched to a gene. The CDR3 totals 16 residues. Germline V lookup: CDR1 LGHNA, CDR2 YSLEER. CDR3 residues: CASSQEGVAGGYEQYF. CDR3 nucleotides: TGCGCCAGCAGCCAAGAAGGAGTAGCGGGAGGGTACGAGCAGTACTTC.

The chain links TRBV7-2 to TRBJ1-1, with no clear D. This CDR3 comprises 13 residues. CDR1 and CDR2 from the germline V gene are SGHTA and FQGNSA. V was trimmed by 0 bases and J by 2 bases, leaving 4 bases between them. CDR3 sequence (DNA): TGTGCCAGCAGCTTAGCTTATAACACTGAAGCTTTCTTT. It codes for CASSLAYNTEAFF.

This sequence joins TRBV19 and TRBJ1-5; possible D gene TRBD1, 6 bases. V was clipped by 7 bases and J by 10 bases, with 23 bases between them. Germline CDR1 is LNHDA and CDR2 is SQIVND (reference sequence). The CDR3 covers 15 residues. The CDR3 DNA follows: TGTGCCAGTACTAGAGGTGGGGCAGGGGTGGACCCCCAGCATTTT. Translation gives CASTRGGAGVDPQHF.

V and J are TRBV5-4 and TRBJ2-2; D gene ambiguous. This CDR3 has 14 amino acids. Looked up from germline, CDR1 is SGHNT and CDR2 is YYREEE (reference sequence). V dropped 0 bases and J dropped 5 bases, with 8 bases sitting between them. The DNA for the CDR3 is TGTGCCAGCAGCTTGGAAAGGGTTACCGGGGAGCTGTTTTTT. Translation: CASSLERVTGELFF.